The T cell receptor beta chain described here comes from a study of sequential checkpoint blockade in melanoma. For the study at large: TCRβ was sequenced from DNA of approximately 91 pretreatment tumors. Study-wide points: T-cell fraction and clonality followed PD-L1 and CD8+ counts, not mutational load.

This table comes from immunoSEQ multiplex PCR, and its TCRdb copy is limited to in-frame clones, with some not included. The data show over 5,000 clones, roughly 28% seen once. Noted treatment: randomized to nivolumab then ipilimumab (arm A) or the reverse (arm B). Trimming stripped 0 bases from V and 5 bases from J, with 10 bases between. In germline, CDR1 is KGHSH, CDR2 LQKENI. The length of the CDR3 is 14 residues. This clone occurred once. The antigen remains undetermined. The chain links TRBV18 to TRBJ2-5; no definite D call. Sequencing was performed on tumor tissue (inferred from file names), taken from a patient given nivolumab and ipilimumab in sequence. This sequence was found in a human donor with melanoma. CDR3 bases: TGTGCCAGCTCACCACCGGGTGGGTTGGAGACCCAGTACTTC. Amino acid sequence: CASSPPGGLETQYF. Based on the CDR3 plus reference TRBV18 and TRBJ2-5, the full variable domain is NAGVMQNPRHLVRRRGQEARLRCSPMKGHSHVYWYRQLPEEGLKFMVYLQKENIIDESGMPKERFSAEFPKEGPSILRIQQVVRGDSAAYFCASSPPGGLETQYFGPGTRLLVL.